A single sample is the source of the 16 T cell receptor beta chains below, sequenced in a study of Ad26.COV2.S vaccination and SARS-CoV-2 variants. The data were produced by immunoSEQ multiplex PCR, yet TCRdb's version contains in-frame clones alone and is incomplete. This table has roughly 700,000 clones, about 89% appearing once. Described treatment: some 20 received Ad26.COV2.S at low or high dose, single or two shots; about five received placebo; per-sample allocation not given. The samples were gathered on day 63 after the first injection of vaccine or placebo. The sequences come from peripheral blood, collected in a trial of Ad26.COV2.S vaccine versus placebo. The receptors stem from a person between 18 and 60 years old who received the Ad26.COV2.S COVID-19 vaccine or a placebo.

This clone has a single count. The chain is built from TRBV24-1 and TRBJ2-1, with D hard to call. Deletions cut 6 bases from V and 1 base from J, with 6 bases between. This CDR3 region has 13 residues. The germline V gene has CDR1 KGHDR and CDR2 SFDVKD. The chain's CDR3 is CATSPGSYNEQFF. CDR3 sequence (DNA): TGTGCCACCAGTCCCGGTTCCTACAATGAGCAGTTCTTC.

About this clone itself: This specimen includes other DNA sequences encoding the same CDR3. The V call is TRBV18, the J call TRBJ1-1; D not certain. The V end was cut by 0 bases, the J end by 4 bases, with 6 bases between. The CDR3 length is 13 residues. CDR1 and CDR2 from the germline V gene are KGHSH and LQKENI. Here the CDR3 reads CASSPPVSTEAFF. As DNA, the CDR3 is TGTGCCAGCTCACCACCGGTAAGCACTGAAGCTTTCTTT.

This chain joins TRBV4-2 and TRBJ2-7; no clear D gene. From germline, CDR1 is LGHNA and CDR2 YNFKEQ. The CDR3 length is 14 residues. V shed 0 bases and J shed 4 bases, with 10 bases lying between them. The CDR3 is CASSQEGREYEQYF. CDR3 coding DNA: TGTGCCAGCAGCCAAGAGGGCAGAGAATACGAGCAGTACTTC.

The V call is TRBV3-1 (or the pseudogene TRBV3-2), the J call TRBJ1-4, with D uncertain. V lost 0 bases and J lost 8, with 13 bases in between. The CDR3 sequence is 15 residues long. Germline V gene lookup returns CDR1 LGHDT and CDR2 YNNKEL (reference sequence). The CDR3 DNA sequence: TGTGCCAGCAGCCAAGATCTACGGAGCGGAGAAAAACTGTTTTTT. This gives the protein CASSQDLRSGEKLFF.

This rearrangement joins TRBV5-6 to TRBJ1-6; D may be TRBD1 (6 bases). The CDR3 spans 13 residues. V gave up 1 base and J gave up 7 bases, with 6 bases separating them. Germline V gene data show CDR1 as SGHDT and CDR2 as YYEEEE. The CDR3 reads CASSLTGNSPLHF. As DNA, the CDR3 is TGTGCCAGCAGCTTGACAGGGAATTCACCCCTCCACTTT. Full variable domain (outside the CDR3, taken from reference TRBV5-6 and TRBJ1-6): DAGVTQSPTHLIKTRGQQVTLRCSPKSGHDTVSWYQQALGQGPQFIFQYYEEEERQRGNFPDRFSGHQFPNYSSELNVNALLLGDSALYLCASSLTGNSPLHFGNGTRLTVT.

The chain links TRBV27 to TRBJ1-5; D gene uncertain. The germline V gene encodes CDR1 MNHEY and CDR2 SMNVEV (reference sequence). The ends were cut back, 0 bases at V and 3 bases at J, with 6 bases in the middle. The CDR3 totals 14 residues. CDR3: CASSLSGYNQPQHF. In DNA form, the CDR3 reads TGTGCCAGCAGTTTATCGGGGTACAATCAGCCCCAGCATTTT.

The V gene is TRBV7-9, the J gene TRBJ2-7; 9 nucleotides match TRBD1. The CDR3 has 15 residues. CDR1 is SEHNR and CDR2 is FQNEAQ in the germline V gene (reference sequence). J was trimmed by 2 bases and V by 1 base; bases with no gene match: 3. CDR3 in DNA: TGTGCCAGCAGCTTAGAGGGACAGGGTCCCTACGAGCAGTACTTC. Protein sequence: CASSLEGQGPYEQYF.

The chain is built from TRBV7-6 and TRBJ2-5; TRBD2 might be the D (6 bases). Trimming stripped 4 bases from V and 7 bases from J, with 13 bases between. The length of the CDR3 is 13 residues. Looked up from germline, CDR1 is SGHVS and CDR2 is FNYEAQ. DNA of the CDR3: TGTGCCAGCAGCTCAATGTTCGGGGGGACCCAGTACTTC. The encoded protein is CASSSMFGGTQYF.

This chain joins TRBV19 and TRBJ1-2, with 9 bases identical to TRBD1. The CDR3 consists of 15 residues. V lost 5 bases and J lost 5; bases outside the gene matches: 9. CDR1 and CDR2 from the germline V gene are LNHDA and SQIVND (reference sequence). The CDR3 loop reads CASSLHPQGAYGYTF. The CDR3 DNA follows: TGTGCCAGTAGTCTCCATCCACAGGGGGCGTATGGCTACACCTTC.

Comment on this clone: Other DNA sequences in this sample translate to the same CDR3. This chain uses TRBV18 with TRBJ1-2; TRBD1 matches 9 bases. The CDR3 spans 13 residues. CDR1 and CDR2 from the germline V gene are KGHSH and LQKENI. V dropped 5 bases and J dropped 8; count of bases not matched to a gene: 6. In DNA form, the CDR3 reads TGTGCCAGCTCAAGGGGACAGGGAAACGGCTACACCTTC. It yields the protein CASSRGQGNGYTF. Variable domain in full (rest from reference TRBV18 and TRBJ1-2): NAGVMQNPRHLVRRRGQEARLRCSPMKGHSHVYWYRQLPEEGLKFMVYLQKENIIDESGMPKERFSAEFPKEGPSILRIQQVVRGDSAAYFCASSRGQGNGYTFGSGTRLTVV.

The chain uses TRBV27 and TRBJ2-1; D could derive from TRBD1 or TRBD2 (5 bases each). CDR1 and CDR2 from the germline V gene are MNHEY and SMNVEV (reference sequence). The V end lost 1 base, the J end lost 4 bases, and 14 bases lay between the germline ends. The CDR3 is made up of 16 amino acids. The CDR3 nucleotides read TGTGCCAGCAGTTTATGGGGCACGGGGTCTTACAATGAGCAGTTCTTC. Protein sequence: CASSLWGTGSYNEQFF.

The chain recombines TRBV7-2 with TRBJ2-7; a possible D gene is TRBD1 (6 bases). CDR1 is SGHTA and CDR2 is FQGNSA in the germline V gene. This CDR3 contains 13 residues. Trimming removed 3 bases from V and 2 bases from J, with 8 bases in between. The CDR3 sequence is CASSFEGAYEQYF. CDR3 nucleotides: TGTGCCAGCAGCTTCGAGGGGGCCTACGAGCAGTACTTC.

The genes are TRBV3-1 (or the pseudogene TRBV3-2) and TRBJ1-2; 12 bases are shared with TRBD1. Per germline, CDR1 LGHDT and CDR2 YNNKEL (reference sequence). This CDR3 has 15 residues. J lost 14 bases, V lost 3 bases, and 13 bases had no gene match. The DNA of the CDR3 is TGTGCCAGCAGCCAGTTGGGGGGACAGGGGGCGCGAAGGACCTTC. Protein sequence: CASSQLGGQGARRTF.

The chain links TRBV7-8 to TRBJ1-1; D uncertain. There are 13 residues in the CDR3. V gave up 1 base and J gave up 5 bases, with 8 bases separating them. CDR1 and CDR2 (germline): SGHVS, FQNEAQ. The CDR3 region has the DNA TGTGCCAGCAGCTTAGGAGGGAGAACTGAAGCTTTCTTT. Translated, it gives CASSLGGRTEAFF.

This chain connects TRBV7-4 to TRBJ2-3; D unclear. V lost 5 bases and J lost 2, with 17 bases in between. The germline CDR1 and CDR2 sequences are SGHVT and SQSDAQ. This CDR3 has 16 amino acids. The CDR3 DNA follows: TGTGCCAGCAGCCCCCCTGAAGCTATATTCACAGATACGCAGTATTTT. Its protein is CASSPPEAIFTDTQYF.

This CDR3 reads CASSQMTGVGGYTF. For the CDR3, the DNA is TGTGCCAGCAGCCAAATGACAGGGGTGGGAGGCTACACCTTC. The chain combines TRBV3-1 (or the pseudogene TRBV3-2) with TRBJ1-2, with 8 bases matching TRBD1. CDR1 is LGHDT and CDR2 is YNNKEL in the germline V gene (reference sequence). V lost 2 bases, J lost 8 bases, and 7 bases stayed unmatched. This CDR3 region has 14 residues.